This TCR beta chain was sequenced during a study of blood T cell repertoires in COVID-19. Study-level information: Samples taken during acute and convalescent COVID-19 were collected in the United States, Italy and Spain. T cells, B-cell-depleted T cells, or PBMCs provided the cDNA or gDNA that served as material.

CDR3 length: 16 residues. J gave up 9 bases and V 1 base, and 8 bases lay outside the gene matches. Per the germline V gene, CDR1 is KGHDR and CDR2 is SFDVKD. Seattle-derived patients entered the study during active infection and were followed longitudinally. Original analysis: From reference gene primer amplification, estimates of nucleated cell counts were derived. Repertoires were generated with immunoSEQ multiplex PCR, while TCRdb's copy carries only in-frame clones and drops some. V and J calls and clone size are as listed in that table; D and trimming were resolved from the DNA. Of fewer than 250,000 clones detected, around nine tenths appear once; the ten largest clones hold about 0.8%.

The sample comprised peripheral blood. The receptor's source is a man aged 60 to 69 with COVID-19, enrolled during active disease. This chain connects TRBV24-1 to TRBJ2-1, with TRBD2 matching 10 bases. The DNA for the CDR3 is TGTGCCACCAGTGATTTTGGAGCGGGAGGGCCCAGTGAGCAGTTCTTC. It codes for CATSDFGAGGPSEQFF.